The 7 T cell receptor beta chains below were found in one sample sequenced in a study of cytomegalovirus exposure and HLA in healthy donors. The PCR ran on 60 Vbeta and 13 Jbeta primers. Measured with immunoSEQ multiplex PCR; TCRdb has only the in-frame clones, and not every one. This table has about 250,000 clones, about 77% appearing once. The sequenced material came from PBMCs. The origin of the receptors is a boy younger than 18 in good health and CMV-seronegative.

This chain uses TRBV5-6 with TRBJ2-7; 7 bases are shared with TRBD1. This CDR3 contains 14 residues. Germline loops: CDR1 SGHDT, CDR2 YYEEEE. The J segment lost 1 base and the V segment lost 4 bases, leaving 5 bases of the junction unmatched. The CDR3 region has the DNA TGTGCCAGCAGCCCAGACAGGGAGTCCTACGAGCAGTACTTC. Protein sequence: CASSPDRESYEQYF.

The chain links TRBV4-1 to TRBJ2-2; the match to TRBD2 covers 13 bases. Germline CDR1 reads MGHRA; CDR2 reads YSYEKL. The junction had 12 bases not matched to a gene; V was cut back by 2 bases and J by 6 bases. The CDR3 sequence is 19 residues long. The CDR3 loop reads CASSQRFQGLAGTSGELFF. CDR3 sequence (DNA): TGCGCCAGCAGCCAAAGATTTCAGGGACTAGCGGGGACGTCCGGGGAGCTGTTTTTT.

This sequence joins TRBV28 and TRBJ2-5; 9 bases map to TRBD1. V lost 3 bases to trimming and J lost 2 bases; unmatched junction nucleotides: 1. CDR1 is MDHEN and CDR2 is SYDVKM in the germline V gene. The CDR3 runs 14 residues. CDR3 amino acids: CASSLTGGQETQYF. As DNA, the CDR3 is TGTGCCAGCAGTTTGACAGGGGGGCAAGAGACCCAGTACTTC.

This chain connects TRBV2 to TRBJ2-3, with D hard to call. V lost 3 bases and J lost 1, with 5 bases in between. Germline V gene data show CDR1 as SNHLY and CDR2 as FYNNEI. The CDR3 runs to 13 residues. CDR3 coding DNA: TGTGCCAGCAGTGACTTTGGCACAGATACGCAGTATTTT. It specifies CASSDFGTDTQYF.

This clone has a single count. J is TRBJ2-2 and V is TRBV11-3; D not resolved. Trimming cost V 3 bases and J 0 bases, with 8 bases left between them. Looked up from germline, CDR1 is SGHNT and CDR2 is YENEEA. CDR3 length: 15 amino acids. CDR3 residues: CASSFVQANTGELFF. In nucleotides, the CDR3 is TGTGCCAGCAGCTTTGTCCAGGCGAACACCGGGGAGCTGTTTTTT.

J is TRBJ2-5 and V is TRBV7-2; possible D gene TRBD1, 6 bases. Germline loops: CDR1 SGHTA, CDR2 FQGNSA. This CDR3 is built from 15 residues. V was shortened by 0 bases and J by 2 bases, with 10 bases between the two germline ends. The CDR3 loop is CASSLALGQQETQYF. The CDR3 bases are TGTGCCAGCAGCTTAGCCCTGGGACAACAAGAGACCCAGTACTTC.

This chain joins TRBV19 and TRBJ1-3, with 8 bases identical to TRBD1. V trimming: 9 bases; J trimming: 1 base; junction bases outside the gene matches: 8. This CDR3 contains 15 residues. CDR1 LNHDA and CDR2 SQIVND come from the germline V gene (reference sequence). The DNA of the CDR3 is TGTGCCAGCCGAACGGACAGGGTTTCTGGAAACACCATATATTTT. Amino acids: CASRTDRVSGNTIYF.